This T cell receptor beta chain stems from a study of blood T cell repertoires in COVID-19 (dated by TCRdb to between 2020 and 2021). In terms of the full investigation: Samples covering the acute and convalescent phases of COVID-19 were provided by collaborators in the United States, Italy and Spain. Samples were obtained from the ongoing ImmuneRACE study (first 160 participants) and from roughly 1,300 subjects provided by 6 global collaborators. The repertoires were released in a freely available public database meant as a resource for research on the immune response to SARS-CoV-2. Subjects who had been exposed to COVID-19, were actively infected with it, or had recovered from it provided the deeply sampled blood TCRbeta repertoires that made up the dataset. The material from the prospective study consisted of cDNA or gDNA derived from T cells, B-cell-depleted T cells, or PBMCs. Where HLA class I and class II types were available, the types were taken from metadata supplied by the sample provider, not from assay-based typing. Sample metadata almost always included a de-identified subject ID, COVID-19 status, age in years and sex.

TCRbeta CDR3 regions were amplified from genomic DNA by means of the immunoSEQ Assay, a bias-controlled multiplex PCR. The paper's processing steps were these. Nucleated cell counts per sample were estimated from amplification of reference gene primers within the assay. To quantify the absolute abundance of each unique TCRbeta CDR3 rearrangement, sequence reads were collapsed and filtered. For each sample, productive Simpson clonality was calculated by taking the square root of Simpson's diversity index across productive rearrangements. TCRdb limited this immuneACCESS table to in-frame rearrangements with V and J called. A share of clones is missing; checked studies link under half to unresolved V genes, and the rest is unexplained. V, J and clone size derive from that table, while D and trimming were established from the DNA sequence. The sample contains some 250,000 clones, about 86% of them found a single time. About 3% of the sample lies in the top ten.

The CDR3 runs 14 residues from the cysteine to the phenylalanine. The CDR3 DNA has 42 bases and is translated from base 1. From a lookup of the germline V gene, CDR1 and CDR2 are MNHEY and SVGAGI. Unmatched junction bases come to 8, with V trimmed by 7 bases and J by 5 bases. Remarks on this clone: No antigen is known for it. The sample holds no much larger clone one base away, and base qualities are not on file.

The full study reports these points: The amount of clinical and demographic metadata varied by source and participant and was provided uncurated.

Another Seattle source contributed samples from volunteer blood donors who had recovered from COVID-19. Each collaborating institution followed its own protocols to collect whole blood in K2EDTA tubes. Collaborator samples were shipped for TCRbeta analysis as frozen whole blood, isolated PBMCs, or DNA extracted from either sample type. This TCR was recovered from a woman aged 25 to 45 who had recovered from COVID-19. The sequencing input was peripheral blood. The V and J segments used are TRBV6-5 and TRBJ1-2; the junction holds 9 bases that match TRBD1. The nucleotide sequence is TGTGCCAGCAAACAGGGACAGGGCATTTATGGCTACACCTTC. Its translation is CASKQGQGIYGYTF.